Given below is one T cell receptor beta chain in context. This record belongs to a study of blood T cell repertoires in COVID-19. For the study at large: COVID-19 samples, acute and convalescent, were from the United States, Italy and Spain. In each case, the material was cDNA or gDNA derived from T cells, B-cell-depleted T cells, or PBMCs.

Study processing details: Reference gene primer amplification gave nucleated cell count estimates. The protocol was immunoSEQ multiplex PCR, while the TCRdb copy is restricted to in-frame clones and leaves out a portion. That table furnishes V, J and clone size, whereas the DNA furnished D and trimming. This table holds 90,000 or so clones, roughly 88% found once. The receptor was derived from a man between 45 and 60 years old with active COVID-19. The source material was peripheral blood.

The CDR3 protein is CASSDFSGTGVEKLFF. The CDR3 region has the DNA TGTGCCAGCAGTGATTTCTCAGGGACAGGGGTTGAAAAACTGTTTTTT. V is TRBV2 and J is TRBJ1-4; 10 bases align to TRBD1. Germline CDR1 and CDR2: SNHLY and FYNNEI. CDR3 size: 16 residues. The trim removed 3 bases at V and 7 bases at J, leaving 8 bases unmatched.